Following are 15 T cell receptor beta chains from one sample sequenced in a study of identical twins. MiXCR, applied by TCRdb to the 5' RACE reads, yields one record per CDR3 protein. The data show some 1,700,000 distinct CDR3 sequences, less than 35% seen once. Material: cord blood. These receptor sequences come from a newborn girl in good health.

For the CDR3, the DNA is TGCGCCAGCAGCTTGGATTTCGCGGAGCCGGCATACGAGCAGTTCTTC. This translates into CASSLDFAEPAYEQFF. The chain recombines TRBV5-1 with TRBJ2-1, with D unresolved. Trimming left V 0 bases short and J 10 bases short, with 20 bases between. CDR3 length equals 16 residues. CDR1 and CDR2 (germline): SGHRS, YFSETQ.

This clonotype was observed a handful of times. The chain has TRBV12-3 or TRBV12-4 and TRBJ2-1; 8 bases align to TRBD1. There are 14 residues in the CDR3. The V segment lost 6 bases and the J segment 6 bases; nucleotides outside the gene matches: 7. Written as DNA, the CDR3 is TGTGCCAGCAGCGGACAGGGAGGTAGCAATGAGCAGTTCTTC. The encoded protein is CASSGQGGSNEQFF.

The rearrangement links TRBV10-3 to TRBJ1-5, with 10 bases aligning to TRBD1. V shed 9 bases and J 0 bases; nucleotides not matched to a gene: 5. CDR3 length equals 15 residues. Germline V lookup: CDR1 ENHRY, CDR2 SYGVKD. CDR3 residues: CAIGQGGNSNQPQHF. CDR3 sequence (DNA): TGTGCCATAGGACAGGGGGGCAATAGCAATCAGCCCCAGCATTTT.

The chain is built from TRBV4-2 and TRBJ1-2, with 7 bases that match TRBD1. V lost 0 bases to trimming and J lost 4 bases; unmatched junction nucleotides: 8. Germline V gene lookup returns CDR1 LGHNA and CDR2 YNFKEQ. The CDR3 totals 16 residues. CDR3 amino acids: CASSQEIEGAGYGYTF. As DNA, the CDR3 is TGTGCCAGCAGCCAAGAAATAGAGGGGGCGGGCTATGGCTACACCTTC.

This clonotype was seen a few times. V usage is TRBV6-1 and J usage is TRBJ1-1; 11 positions agree with TRBD1. The CDR3 spans 17 residues. J gave up 2 bases and V 8 bases, and 13 bases lay outside the gene matches. Germline V gene sequence: CDR1 MNHNS, CDR2 SASEGT. CDR3 bases: TGTGCCAGCCTCCACGGGGGACAGGGGGTCAAAAACACTGAAGCTTTCTTT. It is translated as CASLHGGQGVKNTEAFF.

Only a few counts were recorded for this clonotype. V usage is TRBV6-5 and J usage is TRBJ1-2; 7 positions agree with TRBD1. With 6 bases clipped from V and 6 bases from J, the junction kept 13 bases outside the gene matches. The germline CDR1 and CDR2 sequences are MNHEY and SVGAGI. This CDR3 contains 15 residues. This CDR3 is CASSGVFTGEHGYTF. CDR3 DNA sequence: TGTGCCAGCAGCGGGGTTTTCACAGGGGAGCATGGCTACACCTTC.

The chain uses TRBV12-3 or TRBV12-4 and TRBJ2-1; no firm D call. V was trimmed by 2 bases and J by 10 bases, leaving 12 bases between them. CDR3 length equals 13 residues. This chain's CDR3 is CASSLRLYYEQFF. The CDR3 DNA follows: TGTGCCAGCAGTTTAAGACTCTACTACGAGCAGTTCTTC.

This chain uses TRBV5-1 with TRBJ2-5; 12 positions match TRBD2. V dropped 3 bases and J dropped 2; count of bases not matched to a gene: 5. Germline CDR1 SGHRS, CDR2 YFSETQ. CDR3 length: 16 residues. Here the CDR3 DNA reads TGCGCCAGCAGCTCGAGACTAGCGGGAGCTCAAGAGACCCAGTACTTC. Its translation is CASSSRLAGAQETQYF.

The chain links TRBV28 to TRBJ2-7, with a weak D call TRBD2 (6 bases). The CDR3 runs 14 residues. Trimming left V 6 bases short and J 3 bases short, with 15 bases between. CDR1 MDHEN and CDR2 SYDVKM come from the germline V gene. DNA for the CDR3: TGTGCCAGCAGACGCTTTGGGGGACTCTACGAGCAGTACTTC. This sequence encodes CASRRFGGLYEQYF.

The chain joins TRBV9 to TRBJ2-7; 15 bases map to TRBD2. The V and J ends lost 4 bases and 2 bases, in that order; junction bases with no gene match: 4. The CDR3 spans 16 residues. The germline V gene has CDR1 SGDLS and CDR2 YYNGEE. The CDR3: CASSQGLAGGTYEQYF. DNA for the CDR3: TGTGCCAGCAGCCAAGGACTAGCGGGAGGGACCTACGAGCAGTACTTC.

This chain connects TRBV12-5 to TRBJ2-5; 8 bases align to TRBD1. The CDR3 has 14 residues. With 7 bases clipped from V and 1 base from J, the junction kept 5 bases outside the gene matches. The germline CDR1 and CDR2 sequences are LGHNT and FRNRAP. CDR3 sequence: CASARGLLQETQYF. CDR3 sequence (DNA): TGTGCTAGTGCCAGGGGGCTCCTCCAAGAGACCCAGTACTTC.

With respect to this clonotype: At one end, the junction sequence differs from germline, possibly due to a read error. CDR3 in amino acids: CASSEVGDTQYF. In nucleotides, the CDR3 is TGCGCCAGCAGTGAAGTAGGAGATACGCAGTATTTT. The chain recombines TRBV25-1 with TRBJ2-3, with D unresolved. Germline CDR1 is MGHDK and CDR2 is SYGVNS. The CDR3 consists of 12 residues.

A few counts support this clonotype. The gene calls are TRBV28 and TRBJ2-5, with 10 bases fitting TRBD2. The CDR3 extends over 18 amino acids. CDR1 MDHEN and CDR2 SYDVKM come from the germline V gene. The ends lost 4 bases at V and 4 bases at J; junction bases unmatched: 15. CDR3 protein: CASSSALGASGSIETQYF. CDR3 DNA sequence: TGTGCCAGCAGTTCCGCCCTTGGGGCTAGCGGGAGTATAGAGACCCAGTACTTC.

This clonotype was recorded a few times. The V and J genes are TRBV5-1 and TRBJ2-3; weak D call: TRBD2 (5 bases). Trimming shortened V by 0 bases and J by 2 bases, and 7 bases separated the two germline ends. This CDR3 is 14 amino acids long. Germline CDR1 SGHRS, CDR2 YFSETQ. The CDR3 reads CASSLARDTDTQYF. CDR3 bases: TGCGCCAGCAGCTTGGCTCGGGACACAGATACGCAGTATTTT.

Ten or more counts support this clonotype. The chain links TRBV7-2 to TRBJ2-4; the D is unclear. Trimming removed 2 bases from V and 3 bases from J, with 14 bases in between. Germline V gene lookup returns CDR1 SGHTA and CDR2 FQGNSA. The CDR3 has 16 residues. This CDR3 is CASSLFSLVGKNIQYF. The CDR3 nucleotides read TGTGCCAGCAGCTTATTTTCCCTAGTGGGCAAAAACATTCAGTACTTC.